This T cell receptor (beta chain) derives from a study of T cells expressing NK-cell markers. TCRdb processed the 5' RACE reads again and assigns one entry to each CDR3 protein, with no DNA. Its table lists about 15,000 distinct CDR3 sequences. This CDR3 is 19 amino acids long. This rearrangement joins TRBV12-3 or TRBV12-4 to TRBJ1-1; with no DNA, the TCRdb D assignment of TRBD1 cannot be verified. The clonotype originates from a man aged 18 to 69 in good health. Sequenced input: blood T cells: a sorted CD56 or NKG2C T cell subset, CD4+ or CD8+ T cells, or bulk PBMC T cells (not recorded which). The CDR3 loop reads CASTNTGRVHNLMNTEAFF.